The 23 T cell receptor beta chains below were found in one sample sequenced in a study of spatial heterogeneity in lung cancer. Via MiXCR, TCRdb re-called the 5' RACE reads, giving one row per CDR3 protein. Here the sample spans about 52,000 distinct CDR3 sequences, 6% to 8.5% being singletons. Time point indicated: blood at routine non-recurrence follow-up after resection. TCRs were sequenced from unsorted whole RNA of tumor, nontumor lung or PBMC. Here the sequenced sample was PBMCs, taken at follow-up. These receptors came from a female donor with early-stage non-small cell lung cancer.

This sequence joins TRBV5-4 and TRBJ1-5; possibly TRBD1 for D (6 bases). Germline lookup yields CDR1 SGHNT and CDR2 YYREEE (reference sequence). The CDR3 is 16 amino acids. V was pared by 4 bases and J by 1 base, with 15 bases between. The CDR3 sequence is CASSERGGGSNQPQHF. The CDR3 nucleotides are TGTGCCAGCAGCGAACGAGGGGGTGGGAGCAATCAGCCCCAGCATTTT. Variable domain in full (rest from reference TRBV5-4 and TRBJ1-5): ETGVTQSPTHLIKTRGQQVTLRCSSQSGHNTVSWYQQALGQGPQFIFQYYREEENGRGNFPPRFSGLQFPNYSSELNVNALELDDSALYLCASSERGGGSNQPQHFGDGTRLSIL.

The chain is built from TRBV20-1 and TRBJ2-7; TRBD2 matches at 7 bases. CDR3 length equals 15 residues. CDR1 is DFQATT, CDR2 SNEGSKA, per germline (reference sequence). The J segment lost 2 bases and the V segment lost 5 bases, leaving 12 bases of the junction unmatched. DNA of the CDR3: TGCAGTGCTTCCAAAAGTAGCGGGTCCGCCTACGAGCAGTACTTC. It translates to CSASKSSGSAYEQYF.

This clonotype occurred many times. The CDR3 sequence: CASKAGGSSYNEQFF. For the CDR3, the DNA is TGTGCCAGCAAGGCAGGCGGAAGCTCCTACAATGAGCAGTTCTTC. The chain links TRBV2 to TRBJ2-1; unclear D gene. The CDR3 length is 15 residues. Between the trimmed V and J ends, which lost 7 bases and 0 bases, there was a span of 13 bases. CDR1 and CDR2 from the germline V gene are SNHLY and FYNNEI.

This clonotype has a count of ten or more. This chain uses TRBV12-3 or TRBV12-4 with TRBJ2-1; TRBD1 matches at 8 bases. CDR3 size: 15 residues. After removal of 5 bases from V and 5 bases from J, the junction contained 8 bases not matched to a gene. The DNA for the CDR3 is TGTGCCAGCAGTCCCCAGGACAGGGAGGACAATGAGCAGTTCTTC. This sequence encodes CASSPQDREDNEQFF.

This chain uses TRBV24-1 with TRBJ2-5, with 11 bases fitting TRBD1. The J segment lost 5 bases and the V segment lost 5 bases, leaving 6 bases of the junction unmatched. The CDR3 is made up of 15 amino acids. Germline V lookup: CDR1 KGHDR, CDR2 SFDVKD. The CDR3 DNA sequence: TGTGCCACCAGTGTCTCCGGGACAGGGGGGGAGACCCAGTACTTC. It specifies CATSVSGTGGETQYF.

This clonotype was recorded many times. V and J are TRBV5-1 and TRBJ1-2; D remains ambiguous. The CDR3 contains 16 residues. The germline V gene has CDR1 SGHRS and CDR2 YFSETQ. The V and J ends lost 0 bases and 2 bases respectively, with 14 bases between them. In DNA form, the CDR3 reads TGCGCCAGCAGCTTGGATGGGCGGGGTAGGAACTATGGCTACACCTTC. Its protein is CASSLDGRGRNYGYTF.

This clonotype came up a few times. The chain has TRBV7-9 and TRBJ1-4, with D possibly being TRBD1 (5 bases). The germline gives CDR1 SEHNR, CDR2 FQNEAQ (reference sequence). CDR3 length equals 14 residues. V was pared by 3 bases and J by 7 bases, with 12 bases between. CDR3 amino acids: CASSLAGVIEKLFF. The CDR3 region has the DNA TGTGCCAGCAGCTTGGCGGGGGTCATTGAAAAACTGTTTTTT.

This clonotype was recorded at least ten times. This sequence joins TRBV20-1 and TRBJ1-6, with 7 bases aligning to TRBD1. The germline CDR1 and CDR2 sequences are DFQATT and SNEGSKA (reference sequence). V was clipped by 5 bases and J by 9 bases; unmatched bases: 10. This CDR3 is 14 amino acids long. This chain's CDR3 is CSAQGGGGGSPLHF. In nucleotides, the CDR3 is TGCAGTGCTCAAGGAGGAGGGGGCGGTTCACCCCTCCACTTT.

This clonotype showed up many times. The V call is TRBV4-3, the J call TRBJ2-6; TRBD1 agrees at 9 bases. CDR3 length: 20 amino acids. Germline CDR1 and CDR2: LGHNA and YSLEER. The ends lost 2 bases at V and 2 bases at J; junction bases unmatched: 13. The CDR3 region is CASSQRPVTGGNAGANVLTF. The CDR3, as DNA: TGCGCCAGCAGCCAACGACCAGTAACAGGGGGCAATGCTGGGGCCAACGTCCTGACTTTC.

This clonotype was counted many times. The chain couples TRBV5-1 to TRBJ2-5, with TRBD2 identical over 10 bases. Germline V gene sequence: CDR1 SGHRS, CDR2 YFSETQ. The CDR3 covers 14 residues. J was trimmed by 5 bases and V by 4 bases; bases with no gene match: 5. CDR3 nucleotide sequence: TGCGCCAGCAGCGCGGGGACTAGCGAGGAGACCCAGTACTTC. Translation: CASSAGTSEETQYF.

This clonotype occurred many times. The chain has TRBV20-1 and TRBJ2-1, with TRBD2 identical over 11 bases. The CDR3 spans 17 residues. The V segment lost 5 bases and the J segment 4 bases; nucleotides outside the gene matches: 13. Germline lookup yields CDR1 DFQATT and CDR2 SNEGSKA (reference sequence). The DNA of the CDR3 is TGCAGTGCTGGCCATGGGGCTAGCGGGGGGTCTTACAATGAGCAGTTCTTC. Encoded protein: CSAGHGASGGSYNEQFF.

This clonotype was picked up many times. The J gene is TRBJ2-3, the V gene TRBV19; D unclear. This CDR3 spans 15 amino acids. Germline values: CDR1 LNHDA, CDR2 SQIVND (reference sequence). The V and J ends lost 3 bases and 1 base respectively, with 11 bases between them. The CDR3 DNA sequence: TGTGCCAGTAGTATCTTCGATGTGGGCACAGATACGCAGTATTTT. Residues: CASSIFDVGTDTQYF.

This clonotype was counted between two and nine times. V gene TRBV12-3 or TRBV12-4 combines with J gene TRBJ1-2, with 9 bases identical to TRBD1. The CDR3 runs 15 residues. V gave up 3 bases and J gave up 2 bases; unmatched junction bases: 4. The CDR3 here is CASSFRTGENYGYTF. CDR3 nucleotides: TGTGCCAGCAGTTTTAGGACAGGGGAGAACTATGGCTACACCTTC.

This clonotype was counted only a few times. The rearrangement uses TRBV6-5 and TRBJ2-1; D unresolved. From germline, CDR1 is MNHEY and CDR2 SVGAGI. The CDR3 loop spans 11 amino acids. Deletions cut 10 bases from V and 6 bases from J, with 10 bases between. The CDR3 is CATQFRNEQFF. The CDR3 region has the DNA TGTGCCACCCAGTTCCGCAATGAGCAGTTCTTC.

This clonotype was counted many times. The V and J genes are TRBV30 and TRBJ1-2; no firm D call. CDR3 length: 16 amino acids. Trimming pared 0 bases from V and 0 bases from J, leaving 14 bases between. Germline CDR1 reads GTSNPN; CDR2 reads SVGIG (reference sequence). The CDR3 DNA is TGTGCCTGGAGTGTTCGCCAGCTATTACCTAACTATGGCTACACCTTC. Amino acid sequence: CAWSVRQLLPNYGYTF.

This sequence joins TRBV5-1 and TRBJ1-3; D is uncertain. The CDR3 length is 13 residues. CDR1 is SGHRS, CDR2 YFSETQ, per germline. Trimming shortened V by 4 bases and J by 4 bases, and 9 bases separated the two germline ends. The CDR3 sequence: CASSDTPGNTIYF. The CDR3 DNA reads TGCGCCAGCAGCGATACACCCGGAAACACCATATATTTT.

The chain is built from TRBV27 and TRBJ1-2, with 8 bases matching TRBD1. The CDR3 runs to 15 residues. Trimming took 5 bases from V and 4 from J; bases not matched to a gene: 9. In germline, CDR1 is MNHEY, CDR2 SMNVEV (reference sequence). In DNA, the CDR3 is TGTGCCAGCAGTCCATGGACAGGGTCTGGCTATGGCTACACCTTC. It yields the protein CASSPWTGSGYGYTF.

This clonotype has only a few counts. The rearrangement links TRBV28 to TRBJ2-7; the match to TRBD2 covers 11 bases. Germline values: CDR1 MDHEN, CDR2 SYDVKM. This CDR3 region has 15 residues. Trimming at V came to 5 bases and at J to 0 bases, leaving 3 bases not matched to a gene. The CDR3 coding sequence is TGTGCCAGCAGTAAACTAGCGGGGGCCTCCTACGAGCAGTACTTC. Protein product: CASSKLAGASYEQYF.

The CDR3 spells CASSLLRETQYF. The DNA for the CDR3 is TGCGCCAGCAGCTTATTACGCGAGACCCAGTACTTC. This chain links TRBV5-1 with TRBJ2-5, with D unclear. The germline gives CDR1 SGHRS, CDR2 YFSETQ. The CDR3 sequence is 12 residues long. Trimming took 2 bases from V and 5 from J, leaving 7 bases between them.

The rearrangement joins TRBV20-1 to TRBJ1-5; no reliable D call. V was shortened by 2 bases and J by 4 bases, with 12 bases between the two germline ends. Germline CDR1 DFQATT, CDR2 SNEGSKA (reference sequence). The CDR3 has 14 residues. The DNA of the CDR3 is TGCAGTGCTAGACTGTTCGAGGGTAATCAGCCCCAGCATTTT. This translates into CSARLFEGNQPQHF.

The chain is built from TRBV10-2 and TRBJ2-1; 8 nucleotides match TRBD2. Germline lookup yields CDR1 WSHSY and CDR2 SAAADI. After removal of 2 bases from V and 9 bases from J, the junction contained 9 bases not matched to a gene. The length of the CDR3 is 15 residues. The CDR3, as DNA: TGCGCCAGCAGTGAGCCGGGACTAGGATATAGTGAGCAGTTCTTC. It encodes CASSEPGLGYSEQFF.

This clonotype was detected ten times or more. This chain links TRBV7-8 with TRBJ2-3; 7 nucleotides line up with TRBD1. V trimming: 3 bases; J trimming: 4 bases; junction bases outside the gene matches: 13. Germline lookup yields CDR1 SGHVS and CDR2 FQNEAQ. The CDR3 has 17 amino acids. The CDR3 region has the DNA TGTGCCAGCAGCTTTTCTAGCTGGGACAGCGTGTCAGATACGCAGTATTTT. This gives the protein CASSFSSWDSVSDTQYF.

The count of this clonotype is one. The chain uses TRBV5-1 and TRBJ2-7; unclear D gene. The CDR3 is made up of 14 amino acids. Germline V gene lookup returns CDR1 SGHRS and CDR2 YFSETQ. The germline V and J ends were trimmed by 4 bases and 2 bases, with 13 bases remaining between them. The CDR3 region has the DNA TGCGCCAGCAGCCCCCGGGCAGATGCCTACGAGCAGTACTTC. Translated: CASSPRADAYEQYF.